The source of this T cell receptor beta chain is a study of blood T cell repertoires in COVID-19 (dated by TCRdb to 2020 to 2022). At the level of the whole study: The collaborator samples originated in the United States, Italy and Spain and spanned the acute and convalescent phases of COVID-19. The material from the prospective study consisted of cDNA or gDNA derived from T cells, B-cell-depleted T cells, or PBMCs. The dataset comprised deeply sampled blood TCRbeta repertoires from subjects exposed to, actively infected with, or recovered from COVID-19. A freely available public database, intended as a resource for researchers studying the immune response to SARS-CoV-2, is where the repertoires were released. The samples were drawn from the first 160 participants of the ongoing ImmuneRACE study and from over 950 subjects provided by 6 global collaborators. The sample metadata nearly always contained a de-identified subject ID, COVID-19 status, age in years and sex. Where HLA class I and class II types were available, the types were taken from metadata supplied by the sample provider, not from assay-based typing. Study-wide findings and limitations: How much clinical and demographic metadata was included differed by source and by participant, and the metadata was provided uncurated.

Comments on this clone: Its binding antigen is unknown. Within one base of it there is no much larger clone, and no base qualities were kept.

Collaborating institutions collected whole blood in K2EDTA tubes following their own protocols. For TCRbeta analysis, collaborators shipped samples in one of three forms: frozen whole blood, isolated PBMCs, or DNA extracted from either of those sample types. Looking up the germline V gene yields CDR1 SGDLS and CDR2 YYNGEE. The cysteine opens and the phenylalanine closes a CDR3 of 14 amino acids. The read is trimmed to its CDR3 DNA, 42 bases read in frame from base 1. V drops 4 bases and J drops 1 base, leaving 12 bases in between. The immunoSEQ Assay, a bias-controlled multiplex PCR, was used to amplify TCRbeta CDR3 regions from genomic DNA. Processing in the source paper ran as follows. Nucleated cell counts per sample were estimated from amplification of reference gene primers within the assay. To quantify the absolute abundance of each unique TCRbeta CDR3 rearrangement, sequence reads were collapsed and filtered. For each sample, productive Simpson clonality was calculated by taking the square root of Simpson's diversity index across productive rearrangements. What TCRdb holds here is the immuneACCESS table cut down to in-frame rearrangements. Part of the clones is not present; checked against another copy, under half of the missing clones reflect an unresolved V gene, and the others are unexplained. V, J and clone size reflect that table, while D and trimming were determined from the DNA. Present in this sample are 380,000 or so clones, roughly 77% of which were seen just once. In total, the top ten clones hold 1.1% of the sample.

The TCR comes from a human donor with acute or convalescent COVID-19. The donor label of this sample is uncertain. The chain is made from TRBV9 and TRBJ2-7; 6 matching bases give a weak D call of TRBD1. Sequencing input: peripheral blood. The CDR3 region: CASSLQGKSYEQYF. The sequenced DNA: TGTGCCAGCAGCTTGCAGGGGAAATCCTACGAGCAGTACTTC.